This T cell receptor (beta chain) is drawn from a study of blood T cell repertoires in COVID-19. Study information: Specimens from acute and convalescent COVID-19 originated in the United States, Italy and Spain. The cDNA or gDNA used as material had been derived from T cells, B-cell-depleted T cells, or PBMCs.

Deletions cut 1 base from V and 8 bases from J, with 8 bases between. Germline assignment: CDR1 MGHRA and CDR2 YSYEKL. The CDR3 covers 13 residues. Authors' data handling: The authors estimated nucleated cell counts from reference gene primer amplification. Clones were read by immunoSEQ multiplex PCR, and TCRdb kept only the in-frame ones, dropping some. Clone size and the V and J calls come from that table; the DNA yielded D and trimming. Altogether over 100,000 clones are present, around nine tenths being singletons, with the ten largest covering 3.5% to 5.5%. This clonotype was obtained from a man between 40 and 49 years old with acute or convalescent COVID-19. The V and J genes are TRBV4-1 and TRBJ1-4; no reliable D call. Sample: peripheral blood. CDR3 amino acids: CASSQGGREKLFF. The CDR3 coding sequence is TGCGCCAGCAGCCAAGGTGGGAGGGAAAAACTGTTTTTT.